The present entry profiles one T cell receptor (beta chain) with its context. The PCR ran on 60 Vbeta and 13 Jbeta primers. Here immunoSEQ multiplex PCR was the method, and the copy in TCRdb shows in-frame clones only, minus some. The sample has around 140,000 clones; approximately 80% are singletons. This sample stems from a study of cytomegalovirus exposure and HLA in healthy donors. The germline V gene encodes CDR1 SGHNT and CDR2 YYREEE (reference sequence). The CDR3 loop spans 15 amino acids. After removal of 5 bases from V and 7 bases from J, the junction contained 10 bases not matched to a gene.

This clonotype originated in a male donor in good health and CMV-seronegative. The chain couples TRBV5-4 to TRBJ2-2, with TRBD1 matching over 8 bases. Material for sequencing was PBMCs. CDR3 coding DNA: TGTGCCAGCAGTCCCGACAGGGGCCGGGTCGGGGAGCTGTTTTTT. Protein product: CASSPDRGRVGELFF.